This TCR beta chain was found in a study of cytomegalovirus exposure and HLA in healthy donors. General study findings and limits: Most TCR sequences proved rare, with some public TCRs found in many donors. Some TCR beta chains (roughly 160 of them) were listed as cytomegalovirus-associated. Later work found most CMV-associated TCR beta chains apparently HLA-restricted.

Germline lookup yields CDR1 LGHNA and CDR2 YNFKEQ. The junction had 9 bases not matched to a gene; V was cut back by 3 bases and J by 1 base. The CDR3 has 19 amino acids. Regarding this clone: Antigen: not known.

Unrecorded immune exposures were likely, despite nominal health at sampling. The PCR ran on 60 Vbeta and 13 Jbeta primers. Sequencing used immunoSEQ multiplex PCR; TCRdb keeps in-frame clones, though not all of them. This sample has 150,000 to 200,000 clones, with roughly 74% found just once. The sequence came from a male donor in good health and CMV-seronegative. Material: PBMCs. The V call is TRBV4-2, the J call TRBJ2-2; 12 nucleotides agree with TRBD1. The DNA for the CDR3 is TGTGCCAGCAGCCATAGTCCCGGGACAGGGGGCCGGAACACCGGGGAGCTGTTTTTT. This codes for CASSHSPGTGGRNTGELFF.